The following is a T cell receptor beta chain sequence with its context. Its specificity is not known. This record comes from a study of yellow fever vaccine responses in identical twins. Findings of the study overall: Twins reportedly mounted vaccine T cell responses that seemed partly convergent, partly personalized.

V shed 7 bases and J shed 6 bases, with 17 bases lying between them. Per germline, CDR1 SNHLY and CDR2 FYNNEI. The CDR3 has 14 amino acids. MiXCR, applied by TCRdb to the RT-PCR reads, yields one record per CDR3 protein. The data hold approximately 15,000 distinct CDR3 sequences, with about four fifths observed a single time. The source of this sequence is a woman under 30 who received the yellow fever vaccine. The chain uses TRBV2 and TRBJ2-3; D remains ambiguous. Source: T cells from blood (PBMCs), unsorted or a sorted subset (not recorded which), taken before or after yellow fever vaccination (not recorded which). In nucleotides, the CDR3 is TGTGCCAGCACCGAAATATCGGGTTGGGATACGCAGTATTTT. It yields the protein CASTEISGWDTQYF.